The 30 T cell receptor beta chains presented below share a single source sample, sequenced in a study of shared clonotypes between healthy human individuals. This table comes from immunoSEQ multiplex PCR, and its TCRdb copy is limited to in-frame clones, with some not included. The sample lists about 2.4 million clones, approximately 94% occurring once. Sequences were obtained from naive CD4+ T cells from PBMCs. Stated subset: CD45RA+ positively selected. The origin of the receptors is a man between 18 and 29 years old in good health. Some clones in this sample may be carry-over from other donors' samples.

This clone has just one count. The chain couples TRBV9 to TRBJ2-7; D gene unclear. The germline gives CDR1 SGDLS, CDR2 YYNGEE. Trimming took 3 bases from V and 6 from J, leaving 13 bases between them. The CDR3 is 13 amino acids. The CDR3, as DNA: TGTGCCAGCAGCGCGGACGGCTTACGCGAGCAGTACTTC. Its translation: CASSADGLREQYF.

The chain combines TRBV2 with TRBJ2-7; D not resolved. Looked up from germline, CDR1 is SNHLY and CDR2 is FYNNEI. The CDR3 is 14 residues long. V gave up 5 bases and J gave up 2 bases, with 13 bases separating them. CDR3 coding DNA: TGTGCCAGCAGTCCCTACACGGTAGCCTACGAGCAGTACTTC. This sequence encodes CASSPYTVAYEQYF.

J is TRBJ2-1 and V is TRBV7-3, with D perhaps TRBD1 or TRBD2 (6 bases each). Germline CDR1 and CDR2: SGHTA and FQGTGA. The CDR3 runs to 16 residues. Trimming shortened V by 5 bases and J by 6 bases, and 20 bases separated the two germline ends. The CDR3 loop reads CASSLTTGGAPNEQFF. The DNA for the CDR3 is TGTGCCAGCAGCCTCACCACCGGGGGCGCTCCCAATGAGCAGTTCTTC.

The J gene is TRBJ2-5, the V gene TRBV4-1; D may be TRBD1 (6 bases). The CDR3 contains 14 residues. Per germline, CDR1 MGHRA and CDR2 YSYEKL. The germline V and J ends were trimmed by 4 bases and 4 bases, with 13 bases remaining between them. The CDR3 loop reads CASSPRGIGETQYF. In DNA form, the CDR3 reads TGCGCCAGCAGCCCCAGGGGAATTGGAGAGACCCAGTACTTC.

The chain links TRBV19 to TRBJ1-5, with D possibly matching TRBD1 (5 bases). Germline V gene data show CDR1 as LNHDA and CDR2 as SQIVND (reference sequence). V was pared by 0 bases and J by 3 bases, with 12 bases between. There are 16 residues in the CDR3. The CDR3, as DNA: TGTGCCAGTAGTATAGAACGACAGAGATACAATCAGCCCCAGCATTTT. Translation: CASSIERQRYNQPQHF.

The chain recombines TRBV2 with TRBJ2-4, with TRBD2 as a possible D gene (6 bases). The V gene's germline CDR1 is SNHLY and CDR2 FYNNEI. V was clipped by 4 bases and J by 1 base, with 14 bases between them. The CDR3 is 16 residues long. The CDR3 here is CASSGPPAGAKNIQYF. The CDR3 DNA follows: TGTGCCAGCAGTGGCCCCCCCGCGGGGGCCAAAAACATTCAGTACTTC.

The V and J genes are TRBV5-1 and TRBJ2-1; 12 bases are a match to TRBD2. Germline V lookup: CDR1 SGHRS, CDR2 YFSETQ. With 4 bases clipped from V and 8 bases from J, the junction kept 10 bases outside the gene matches. CDR3 size: 16 residues. This CDR3 reads CASSKAGTSGHYEQFF. The CDR3 DNA reads as TGCGCCAGCAGCAAAGCCGGGACTAGCGGGCATTATGAGCAGTTCTTC.

The chain combines TRBV5-4 with TRBJ1-1; D gene unclear. V was pared by 4 bases and J by 4 bases, with 14 bases between. Germline CDR1 is SGHNT and CDR2 is YYREEE (reference sequence). The CDR3 runs 14 residues. The CDR3 loop is CASSIGPLRTEAFF. CDR3 nucleotide sequence: TGTGCCAGCAGCATCGGACCTCTTCGCACTGAAGCTTTCTTT. The variable domain in full, completed from reference TRBV5-4 and TRBJ1-1, reads ETGVTQSPTHLIKTRGQQVTLRCSSQSGHNTVSWYQQALGQGPQFIFQYYREEENGRGNFPPRFSGLQFPNYSSELNVNALELDDSALYLCASSIGPLRTEAFFGQGTRLTVV.

V and J are TRBV28 and TRBJ2-5; 12 bases align to TRBD2. The CDR3 covers 19 residues. Germline V gene lookup returns CDR1 MDHEN and CDR2 SYDVKM. V shed 2 bases, J shed 2 bases, and the junction held 12 bases outside the gene matches. The CDR3 DNA reads TGTGCCAGCAGTTTAAGACTAGCGGGAGTGGTCGGTGGGCAAGAGACCCAGTACTTC. Amino acids: CASSLRLAGVVGGQETQYF.

V is TRBV29-1 and J is TRBJ1-4; D might be TRBD1 (6 bases). The CDR3 runs to 14 residues. V lost 5 bases, J lost 8 bases, and 18 bases lay in between. Per the germline V gene, CDR1 is SQVTM and CDR2 is ANQGSEA. Here the CDR3 DNA reads TGCAGCGTTACTAGGACAGCCGGCAGCGAAAAACTGTTTTTT. Protein: CSVTRTAGSEKLFF.

CDR3: CASSFLGKNEQFF. DNA for the CDR3: TGTGCCAGCAGCTTTCTCGGGAAGAATGAGCAGTTCTTC. The chain has TRBV5-6 and TRBJ2-1, with D perhaps TRBD2 (5 bases). Germline lookup yields CDR1 SGHDT and CDR2 YYEEEE. The CDR3 is 13 residues long. The V end lost 2 bases, the J end lost 7 bases, and 10 bases lay between the germline ends. The entire variable domain, with the rest obtained from reference TRBV5-6 and TRBJ2-1, is as follows: DAGVTQSPTHLIKTRGQQVTLRCSPKSGHDTVSWYQQALGQGPQFIFQYYEEEERQRGNFPDRFSGHQFPNYSSELNVNALLLGDSALYLCASSFLGKNEQFFGPGTRLTVL.

CDR3 residues: CASSLLGGVAYNEQFF. The CDR3 DNA reads TGTGCCAGCAGTTTACTGGGGGGAGTTGCCTACAATGAGCAGTTCTTC. The rearrangement joins TRBV28 to TRBJ2-1; D is perhaps TRBD2 (6 bases). CDR3 length equals 16 residues. Germline CDR1 MDHEN, CDR2 SYDVKM. The V end lost 2 bases, the J end lost 2 bases, and 13 bases lay between the germline ends.

The chain uses TRBV28 and TRBJ2-1; D call uncertain. CDR1 is MDHEN and CDR2 is SYDVKM in the germline V gene. V shed 7 bases and J shed 0 bases, with 16 bases lying between them. This CDR3 has 16 residues. CDR3 amino acids: CASKIGGGFSYNEQFF. The CDR3 nucleotides read TGTGCCAGCAAAATAGGTGGCGGCTTCTCCTACAATGAGCAGTTCTTC.

This chain joins TRBV30 and TRBJ1-1; 8 nucleotides line up with TRBD1. Germline values: CDR1 GTSNPN, CDR2 SVGIG (reference sequence). The CDR3 is 15 residues long. Losses at the gene ends were 4 bases for V and 4 bases for J; bases not matched to a gene: 11. The CDR3 sequence is CAWKNQGAGGTEAFF. CDR3 bases: TGTGCCTGGAAAAACCAGGGGGCTGGGGGCACTGAAGCTTTCTTT.

This clone was detected once. J is TRBJ2-1 and V is TRBV7-9; 8 bases line up with TRBD1. The CDR3 contains 13 residues. With V trimmed by 5 bases and J by 5 bases, 2 bases remained unmatched. CDR1 and CDR2 from the germline V gene are SEHNR and FQNEAQ (reference sequence). In DNA, the CDR3 is TGTGCCAGCAGCGGACAGGGAAACAATGAGCAGTTCTTC. This sequence encodes CASSGQGNNEQFF.

This chain joins TRBV15 and TRBJ2-2; D may be TRBD2 (6 bases). The CDR3 spans 17 residues. The ends were cut back, 8 bases at V and 6 bases at J, with 25 bases in the middle. Germline V gene sequence: CDR1 LNHNV, CDR2 YYDKDF (reference sequence). CDR3 bases: TGTGCCACCGAGGCCGATGCCGCTGCGGGAAGACCCGGGGAGCTGTTTTTT. Its translation: CATEADAAAGRPGELFF.

The V call is TRBV28, the J call TRBJ1-6, with D possibly TRBD1 on 6 matching bases. The V gene lost 6 bases and the J gene lost 9 bases, with 18 bases spanning the gap. Germline loops: CDR1 MDHEN, CDR2 SYDVKM. This CDR3 comprises 15 residues. CDR3: CASRGRQARGSPLHF. CDR3 coding DNA: TGTGCCAGCAGGGGACGACAGGCTAGGGGTTCACCCCTCCACTTT.

This clone was seen once. V usage is TRBV7-9 and J usage is TRBJ2-5; 10 bases line up with TRBD1. The J call may be in error: the DNA end matches TRBJ2-7 better. Per germline, CDR1 SEHNR and CDR2 FQNEAQ (reference sequence). CDR3 size: 15 residues. In DNA, the CDR3 is TGTGCCAGCAGCTTCTTCGGGACAGGGGATCACGAGCAGTACTTC. As protein: CASSFFGTGDHEQYF.

This sequence joins TRBV6-1 and TRBJ2-7; D uncertain. Trimming left V 4 bases short and J 5 bases short, with 15 bases between. The germline gives CDR1 MNHNS, CDR2 SASEGT. CDR3 size: 14 residues. CDR3 nucleotides: TGTGCCAGCAGTGGGGGAACGGGTTCCCACGAGCAGTACTTC. Its protein is CASSGGTGSHEQYF.

V and J are TRBV7-2 and TRBJ2-5, with TRBD1 matching 11 bases. V gave up 6 bases and J gave up 5 bases; unmatched junction bases: 8. The CDR3 loop spans 15 amino acids. Germline V gene data show CDR1 as SGHTA and CDR2 as FQGNSA. CDR3 amino acids: CASSWDRGEEETQYF. CDR3 in DNA: TGTGCCAGCAGTTGGGACAGGGGGGAGGAGGAGACCCAGTACTTC.

About this clone itself: The sample contains more than one DNA sequence encoding this CDR3. V is TRBV6-6 and J is TRBJ2-1; 11 nucleotides agree with TRBD2. With V trimmed by 5 bases and J by 4 bases, 4 bases remained unmatched. This CDR3 spans 15 amino acids. Germline CDR1 MNHNY, CDR2 SVGAGI (reference sequence). The CDR3 protein is CASSPTSGSYNEQFF. CDR3 bases: TGTGCCAGCAGTCCAACTAGCGGGAGTTACAATGAGCAGTTCTTC.

V usage is TRBV27 and J usage is TRBJ1-1; 8 nucleotides align to TRBD1. Losses at the gene ends were 2 bases for V and 6 bases for J; bases not matched to a gene: 8. Germline-derived CDR1 and CDR2 are MNHEY and SMNVEV (reference sequence). The CDR3 is 15 residues long. The CDR3 DNA follows: TGTGCCAGCAGTTTAACCTCTGGGACAGGCCCTGAAGCTTTCTTT. It codes for CASSLTSGTGPEAFF.

The DNA of the CDR3 is TGTGCCAGCAGCTTAGCGTATCGGGGGGGTAGCCACGAGCAGTACTTC. Protein product: CASSLAYRGGSHEQYF. The rearrangement links TRBV7-6 to TRBJ2-7; 8 nucleotides agree with TRBD2. CDR3 length: 16 amino acids. The V gene end was trimmed by 0 bases and the J gene end by 5 bases; junction bases not matched to a gene: 9. CDR1 is SGHVS, CDR2 FNYEAQ, per germline.

On this clone itself: The sample contains more than one DNA sequence encoding this CDR3. V usage is TRBV7-7 and J usage is TRBJ2-2, with 7 bases identical to TRBD1. The germline V gene has CDR1 SSHAT and CDR2 FNYEAQ (reference sequence). V lost 0 bases and J lost 5; bases outside the gene matches: 3. The CDR3 contains 15 residues. In DNA form, the CDR3 reads TGTGCCAGCAGCTTAGCGGCAGGGGGTACCGGGGAGCTGTTTTTT. It encodes CASSLAAGGTGELFF.

CDR3 sequence (DNA): TGTGCCAGCAAGACAGGGAGTCTGAACTATGGCTACACCTTC. This gives the protein CASKTGSLNYGYTF. The V gene is TRBV28, the J gene TRBJ1-2; 7 bases agree with TRBD1. In germline, CDR1 is MDHEN, CDR2 SYDVKM. The V and J ends lost 7 bases and 2 bases, in that order; junction bases with no gene match: 7. The CDR3 consists of 14 residues.

This chain links TRBV11-2 with TRBJ2-1; D may be TRBD1 (6 bases). The germline V gene encodes CDR1 SGHAT and CDR2 FQNNGV. The V and J ends lost 7 bases and 7 bases respectively, with 17 bases between them. CDR3 length equals 14 residues. CDR3 loop: CASTQGYDLNEQFF. The CDR3 region has the DNA TGTGCCAGCACTCAGGGGTATGATTTAAATGAGCAGTTCTTC.

The V gene is TRBV5-1, the J gene TRBJ1-5; a possible D gene is TRBD1 (5 bases). Germline V CDR1 and CDR2: SGHRS, YFSETQ. There are 15 residues in the CDR3. V lost 4 bases and J lost 6, with 17 bases in between. In DNA form, the CDR3 reads TGCGCCAGCAGCCGCGGACCCGAGGGGATTCAGCCCCAGCATTTT. Translation gives CASSRGPEGIQPQHF.

CDR3 amino acids: CASSASLGTEAFF. The CDR3 DNA reads TGTGCCAGCAGCGCATCACTGGGGACTGAAGCTTTCTTT. The genes are TRBV9 and TRBJ1-1, with D uncertain. Germline V gene sequence: CDR1 SGDLS, CDR2 YYNGEE. Trimming took 3 bases from V and 5 from J, leaving 11 bases between them. This CDR3 contains 13 residues.

This clone came up once. The chain is built from TRBV28 and TRBJ1-1; 10 bases agree with TRBD1. The germline V gene encodes CDR1 MDHEN and CDR2 SYDVKM. CDR3 length: 16 residues. V shed 5 bases, J shed 4 bases, and the junction held 10 bases outside the gene matches. In nucleotides, the CDR3 is TGTGCCAGCAGTAGGACAGGGGGGATCGGGGTCACTGAAGCTTTCTTT. Its protein product is CASSRTGGIGVTEAFF. Full variable domain (remainder filled in from reference TRBV28 and TRBJ1-1): DVKVTQSSRYLVKRTGEKVFLECVQDMDHENMFWYRQDPGLGLRLIYFSYDVKMKEKGDIPEGYSVSREKKERFSLILESASTNQTSMYLCASSRTGGIGVTEAFFGQGTRLTVV.

The chain uses TRBV7-3 and TRBJ1-2; 9 nucleotides line up with TRBD1. The CDR3 covers 15 residues. Unmatched junction bases numbered 10, after V lost 5 bases and J lost 6 bases. CDR1 is SGHTA, CDR2 FQGTGA, per germline. CDR3 amino acids: CASSDSNRGRNGYTF. CDR3 sequence (DNA): TGTGCCAGCAGCGACTCTAACAGGGGGCGAAATGGCTACACCTTC.